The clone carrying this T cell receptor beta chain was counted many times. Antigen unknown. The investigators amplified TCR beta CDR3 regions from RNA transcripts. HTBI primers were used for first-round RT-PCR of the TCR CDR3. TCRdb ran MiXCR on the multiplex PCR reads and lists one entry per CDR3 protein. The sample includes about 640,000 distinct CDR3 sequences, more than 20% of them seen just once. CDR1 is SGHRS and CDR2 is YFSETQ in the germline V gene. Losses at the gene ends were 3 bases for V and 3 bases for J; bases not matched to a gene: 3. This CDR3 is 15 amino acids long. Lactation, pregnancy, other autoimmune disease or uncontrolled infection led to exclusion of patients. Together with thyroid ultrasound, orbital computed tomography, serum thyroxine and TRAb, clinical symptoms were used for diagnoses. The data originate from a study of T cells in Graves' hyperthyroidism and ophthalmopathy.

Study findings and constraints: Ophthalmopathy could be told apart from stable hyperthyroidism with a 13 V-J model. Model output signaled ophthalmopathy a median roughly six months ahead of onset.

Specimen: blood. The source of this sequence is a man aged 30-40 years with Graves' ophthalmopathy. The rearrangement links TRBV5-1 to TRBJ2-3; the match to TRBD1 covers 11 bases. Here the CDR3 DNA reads TGCGCCAGCAGCTCCGGACAGGGGGCAACAGATACGCAGTATTTT. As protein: CASSSGQGATDTQYF. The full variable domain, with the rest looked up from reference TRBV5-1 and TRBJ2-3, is KAGVTQTPRYLIKTRGQQVTLSCSPISGHRSVSWYQQTPGQGLQFLFEYFSETQRNKGNFPGRFSGRQFSNSRSEMNVSTLELGDSALYLCASSSGQGATDTQYFGPGTRLTVL.